This T cell receptor (beta chain) was documented in a study of shared clonotypes between healthy human individuals. Study-level background: Serving as donors were two women and three men, whose ages spanned 18 to 49.

Points on this clone: Its antigen is currently unknown.

In the original workflow: Because ImmunoSEQ provided only junction sequences with no quality scores, the filtering differed. Repertoires were generated with immunoSEQ multiplex PCR, while TCRdb's copy carries only in-frame clones and drops some. V and J calls and clone size come straight from that table; D and trimming were deduced from the DNA. The table records approximately 500,000 clones, approximately 79% of them present only once. Study-level points and caveats: Sampling used blood alone; tissue repertoires probably differ.

Within Nashville, Tennessee resided all donors, each a Caucasian adult. Germline values: CDR1 MDHEN, CDR2 SYDVKM. V lost 3 bases to trimming and J lost 7 bases, with 19 bases between them. The CDR3 is made up of 16 amino acids. The J gene is TRBJ1-5, the V gene TRBV28, with D uncertain. Material: PBMCs. The receptor's source is a woman in her thirties or forties in good health. Some clones in this sample may be carry-over from other donors' samples. Here the CDR3 DNA reads TGTGCCAGCAGTTTTTGGCTCACCGGATTGTCCCAGCCCCAGCATTTT. It is translated as CASSFWLTGLSQPQHF.